These T cell receptor beta chains were read from a single sample in a study of blood T cell repertoires in COVID-19. Clones were read by immunoSEQ multiplex PCR, and TCRdb kept only the in-frame ones, dropping some. Of almost 350,000 clones listed, roughly nine tenths are singletons. Sequenced sample: peripheral blood. Receptors originate from a woman aged 55-69 years with COVID-19, enrolled during active disease. Both conserved end residues are part of each CDR3. A D gene is named only where the DNA matches it firmly. Size values are once, few and many counts, or a class for expanded clones, and some rows have none.

V: TRBV4-2
J: TRBJ1-3
D: NA
size: few
DNA: TGTGCCAGCAGCCAGCCCGGGACACAAGGAAACACCATATATTTT
CDR3: CASSQPGTQGNTIYF

V: TRBV5-8
J: TRBJ2-5
D: NA
size: NA
DNA: TGTGCCAGCAGCCAAGGAGGGGCGCGGGAGACCCAGTACTTC
CDR3: CASSQGGARETQYF

V: TRBV30
J: TRBJ2-7
D: TRBD1
size: NA
DNA: TGTGCCTGGACCGAGACAGGGATCCACGAGCAGTACTTC
CDR3: CAWTETGIHEQYF

V: TRBV7-3
J: TRBJ2-1
D: TRBD2
size: NA
DNA: TGTGCCAGCAGCTTAGGTCTAGCGGGGATGGATGAGCAGTTCTTC
CDR3: CASSLGLAGMDEQFF

V: TRBV2
J: TRBJ2-5
D: NA
size: NA
DNA: TGTGCCAGCAGTGTAGAGGGACAAGAGACCCAGTACTTC
CDR3: CASSVEGQETQYF

V: TRBV15
J: TRBJ1-5
D: NA
size: NA
DNA: TGTGCCACCAGCATAAATAGCAATCAGCCCCAGCATTTT
CDR3: CATSINSNQPQHF

V: TRBV6-5
J: TRBJ1-6
D: TRBD1
size: NA
DNA: TGTGCCAGCAGTTACTCGAGACAGGGGGAGGCACCCCTCCACTTT
CDR3: CASSYSRQGEAPLHF

V: TRBV2
J: TRBJ2-1
D: NA
size: NA
DNA: TGTGCCAGCAGTGGAGGTCGGGGCAATGAGCAGTTCTTC
CDR3: CASSGGRGNEQFF

V: TRBV5-6
J: TRBJ2-7
D: NA
size: NA
DNA: TGTGCCAGCAGCTTGGGCCTAGCGACCTACGAGCAGTACTTC
CDR3: CASSLGLATYEQYF

V: TRBV7-6
J: TRBJ1-1
D: NA
size: NA
DNA: TGTGCCAGCAGCTTAGGGCGGGCGAACACTGAAGCTTTCTTT
CDR3: CASSLGRANTEAFF

V: TRBV28
J: TRBJ1-1
D: NA
size: NA
DNA: TGTGCCAGCACGCTCCGAGGGACAATGAACACTGAAGCTTTCTTT
CDR3: CASTLRGTMNTEAFF

V: TRBV19
J: TRBJ1-6
D: NA
size: NA
DNA: TGTGCCAGTACCCATGGACAGATATATAATTCACCCCTCCACTTT
CDR3: CASTHGQIYNSPLHF

V: TRBV29-1
J: TRBJ1-2
D: TRBD1
size: NA
DNA: TGCAGCGGACAGACAGGGTGGGATGGCTACACCTTC
CDR3: CSGQTGWDGYTF

V: TRBV4-1
J: TRBJ2-2
D: TRBD2
size: NA
DNA: TGCGCCAGCAGCCGATTTAGCGGGGCTGGGAACACCGGGGAGCTGTTTTTT
CDR3: CASSRFSGAGNTGELFF

V: TRBV29-1
J: TRBJ2-7
D: TRBD1
size: NA
DNA: TGCAGCGTTCTTACAGGGGAGACCTACGAGCAGTACTTC
CDR3: CSVLTGETYEQYF

V: TRBV13
J: TRBJ1-2
D: NA
size: NA
DNA: TGTGCCAGCAGCTTATATAGAAGTGGGTTAGCGGAGGCTAACTATGGCTACACCTTC
CDR3: CASSLYRSGLAEANYGYTF

V: TRBV2
J: TRBJ1-1
D: TRBD1
size: NA
DNA: TGTGCCAGCAGGGTGACAGGGGGGGGCACTGAAGCTTTCTTT
CDR3: CASRVTGGGTEAFF

V: TRBV6-4
J: TRBJ1-2
D: TRBD1
size: NA
DNA: TGTGCCAGCAGACAGGGGGGTAACTATGGCTACACCTTC
CDR3: CASRQGGNYGYTF

V: TRBV11-1
J: TRBJ2-7
D: NA
size: NA
DNA: TGTGCCAGCAGCCGTTGGACGGGGACAAACACCTACGAGCAGTACTTC
CDR3: CASSRWTGTNTYEQYF

V: TRBV20-1
J: TRBJ2-5
D: TRBD2
size: NA
DNA: TGCAGTGCTAGTTTGGGCGGGGGGCCCTATCAAGAGACCCAGTACTTC
CDR3: CSASLGGGPYQETQYF

V: TRBV2
J: TRBJ1-1
D: NA
size: NA
DNA: TGTGCCAGCAGTGACAGGGGGAACACTGAAGCTTTCTTT
CDR3: CASSDRGNTEAFF

V: TRBV7-3
J: TRBJ1-1
D: NA
size: NA
DNA: TGTGCCAGCAGCCCCCGGAGGGGCTTGCAAACTGAAGCTTTCTTT
CDR3: CASSPRRGLQTEAFF

V: TRBV7-9
J: TRBJ1-2
D: TRBD1
size: NA
DNA: TGTGCCAGCAGCCTGGGACAGGGGCATGGCTACACCTTC
CDR3: CASSLGQGHGYTF

V: TRBV7-2
J: TRBJ1-5
D: NA
size: NA
DNA: TGTGCCAGCAGCTTATCAGGGGCGGCCAATCAGCCCCAGCATTTT
CDR3: CASSLSGAANQPQHF

V: TRBV5-4
J: TRBJ1-1
D: NA
size: NA
DNA: TGTGCCAGCAGCTTGGGAGGGGGGGACACTGAAGCTTTCTTT
CDR3: CASSLGGGDTEAFF

V: TRBV2
J: TRBJ1-1
D: NA
size: NA
DNA: TGTGCCAGCAGAGTATCCAGGGCGGACGCTTTCTTT
CDR3: CASRVSRADAFF

V: TRBV30
J: TRBJ1-6
D: TRBD1
size: NA
DNA: TGTGCCTGGAGTGGGACAGGGGTCAGGAATTCACCCCTCCACTTT
CDR3: CAWSGTGVRNSPLHF

V: TRBV6-5
J: TRBJ1-4
D: NA
size: NA
DNA: TGTGCCAGCAGTTACAGGCAGGGCGCAACTAATGAAAAACTGTTTTTT
CDR3: CASSYRQGATNEKLFF

V: TRBV9
J: TRBJ2-1
D: NA
size: few
DNA: TGTGCCAGCAGCGGACGGACAGACAACAATGAGCAGTTCTTC
CDR3: CASSGRTDNNEQFF

V: TRBV6-5
J: TRBJ1-5
D: NA
size: once
DNA: TGTGCCAGCAGTTATTCCGCGGGCAATCAGCCCCAGCATTTT
CDR3: CASSYSAGNQPQHF

V: TRBV6-5
J: TRBJ1-2
D: NA
size: NA
DNA: TGTGCCAGCAGTTACCGGGGGGCGGGAGGCTATGGCTACACCTTC
CDR3: CASSYRGAGGYGYTF

V: TRBV6-4
J: TRBJ1-6
D: TRBD1
size: NA
DNA: TGTGCCAGCAGGAACACCGGGACAGAGTTTAATTCACCCCTCCACTTT
CDR3: CASRNTGTEFNSPLHF

V: TRBV10-3
J: TRBJ1-5
D: TRBD1
size: NA
DNA: TGTGCCATCTCATCAACCGGGACAGGCGGTGTCAATCAGCCCCAGCATTTT
CDR3: CAISSTGTGGVNQPQHF

V: TRBV25-1
J: TRBJ2-3
D: NA
size: NA
DNA: TGTGCCAGCAGTGAATTTCCCCAGGGGACGCTGGGCACAGATACGCAGTATTTT
CDR3: CASSEFPQGTLGTDTQYF

V: TRBV15
J: TRBJ2-7
D: TRBD1
size: NA
DNA: TGTGCCACCAGCACCGGACAGGGTTTCTACGAGCAGTACTTC
CDR3: CATSTGQGFYEQYF

V: TRBV12-3/TRBV12-4
J: TRBJ1-6
D: NA
size: NA
DNA: TGTGCCAGCAGTTTGTGGGGGGATTCACCCCTCCACTTT
CDR3: CASSLWGDSPLHF